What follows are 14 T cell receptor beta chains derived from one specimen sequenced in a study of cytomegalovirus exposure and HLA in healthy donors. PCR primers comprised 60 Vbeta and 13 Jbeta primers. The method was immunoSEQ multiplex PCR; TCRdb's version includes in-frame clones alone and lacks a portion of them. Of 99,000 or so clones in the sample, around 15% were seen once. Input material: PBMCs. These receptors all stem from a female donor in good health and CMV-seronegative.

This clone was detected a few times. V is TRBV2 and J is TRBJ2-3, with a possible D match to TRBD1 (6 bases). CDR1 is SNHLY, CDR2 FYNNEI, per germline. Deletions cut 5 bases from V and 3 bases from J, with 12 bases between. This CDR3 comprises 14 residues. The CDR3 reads CASSTPTGTDTQYF. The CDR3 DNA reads TGTGCCAGCAGTACCCCGACAGGAACAGATACGCAGTATTTT.

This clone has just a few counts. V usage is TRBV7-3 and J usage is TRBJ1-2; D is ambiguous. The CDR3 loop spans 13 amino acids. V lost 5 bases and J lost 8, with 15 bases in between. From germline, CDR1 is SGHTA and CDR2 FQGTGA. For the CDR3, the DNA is TGTGCCAGCAGCCCGGGGAGGGAGAACGGCTACACCTTC. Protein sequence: CASSPGRENGYTF.

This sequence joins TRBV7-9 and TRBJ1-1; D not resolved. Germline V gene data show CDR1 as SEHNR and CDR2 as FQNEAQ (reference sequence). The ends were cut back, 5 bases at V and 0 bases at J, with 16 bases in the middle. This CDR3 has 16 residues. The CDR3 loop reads CASSIGVRQMNTEAFF. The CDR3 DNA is TGTGCCAGCAGCATCGGGGTTCGGCAGATGAACACTGAAGCTTTCTTT.

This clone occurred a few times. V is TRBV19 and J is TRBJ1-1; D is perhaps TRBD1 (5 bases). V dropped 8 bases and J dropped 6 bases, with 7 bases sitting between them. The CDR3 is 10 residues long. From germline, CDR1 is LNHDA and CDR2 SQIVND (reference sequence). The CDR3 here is CASEGAEAFF. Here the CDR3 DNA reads TGTGCCAGTGAAGGGGCTGAAGCTTTCTTT.

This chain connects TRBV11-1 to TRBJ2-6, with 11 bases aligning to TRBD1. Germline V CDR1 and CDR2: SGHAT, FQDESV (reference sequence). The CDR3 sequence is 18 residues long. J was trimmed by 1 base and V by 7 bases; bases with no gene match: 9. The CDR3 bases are TGTGCCAGCACCTGGACAGGGGGCGGCAGGTCTGGGGCCAACGTCCTGACTTTC. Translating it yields CASTWTGGGRSGANVLTF.

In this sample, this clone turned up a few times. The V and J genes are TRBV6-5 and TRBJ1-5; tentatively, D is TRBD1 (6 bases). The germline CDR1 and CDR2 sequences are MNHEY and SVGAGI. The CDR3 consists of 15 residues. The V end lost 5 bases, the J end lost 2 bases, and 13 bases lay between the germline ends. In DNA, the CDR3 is TGTGCCAGCAGTACTACGGACAGACGCAATCAGCCCCAGCATTTT. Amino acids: CASSTTDRRNQPQHF.

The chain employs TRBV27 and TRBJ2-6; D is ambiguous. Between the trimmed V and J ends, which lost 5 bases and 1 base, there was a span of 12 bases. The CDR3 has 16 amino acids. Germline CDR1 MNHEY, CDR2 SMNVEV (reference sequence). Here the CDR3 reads CASSPLPPSGANVLTF. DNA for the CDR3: TGTGCCAGCAGTCCCCTTCCTCCTTCTGGGGCCAACGTCCTGACTTTC.

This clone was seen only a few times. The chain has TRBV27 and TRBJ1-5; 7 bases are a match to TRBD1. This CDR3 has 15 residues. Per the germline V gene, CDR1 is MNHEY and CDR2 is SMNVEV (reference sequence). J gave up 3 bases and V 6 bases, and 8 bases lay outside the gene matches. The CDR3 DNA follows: TGTGCCAGCAGGGAAAGACAGGGACTCAATCAGCCCCAGCATTTT. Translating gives CASRERQGLNQPQHF.

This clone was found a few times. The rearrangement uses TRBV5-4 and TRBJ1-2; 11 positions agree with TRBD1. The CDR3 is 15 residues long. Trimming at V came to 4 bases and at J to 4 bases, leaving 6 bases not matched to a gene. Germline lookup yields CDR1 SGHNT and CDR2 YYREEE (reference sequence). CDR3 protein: CASSLGTGGTYGYTF. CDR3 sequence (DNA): TGTGCCAGCAGCCTAGGGACAGGGGGGACCTATGGCTACACCTTC.

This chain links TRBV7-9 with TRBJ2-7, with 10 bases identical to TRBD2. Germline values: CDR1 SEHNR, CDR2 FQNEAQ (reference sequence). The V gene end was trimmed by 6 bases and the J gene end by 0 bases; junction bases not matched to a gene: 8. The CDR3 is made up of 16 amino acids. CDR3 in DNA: TGTGCCAGCAGTCGGATAGCGGGGGGAAGCTCCTACGAGCAGTACTTC. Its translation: CASSRIAGGSSYEQYF.

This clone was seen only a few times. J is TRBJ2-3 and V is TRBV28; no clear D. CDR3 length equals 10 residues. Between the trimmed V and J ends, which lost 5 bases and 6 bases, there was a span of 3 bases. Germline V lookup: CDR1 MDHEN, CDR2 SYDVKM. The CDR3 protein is CASSLDTQYF. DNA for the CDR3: TGTGCCAGCAGTCTGGATACGCAGTATTTT.

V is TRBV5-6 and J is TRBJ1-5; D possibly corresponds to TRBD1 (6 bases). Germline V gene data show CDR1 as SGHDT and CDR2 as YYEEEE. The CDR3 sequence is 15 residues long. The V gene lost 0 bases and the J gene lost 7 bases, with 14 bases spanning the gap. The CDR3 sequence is CASSLAGGAGQPQHF. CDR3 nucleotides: TGTGCCAGCAGCTTGGCCGGGGGGGCAGGGCAGCCCCAGCATTTT.

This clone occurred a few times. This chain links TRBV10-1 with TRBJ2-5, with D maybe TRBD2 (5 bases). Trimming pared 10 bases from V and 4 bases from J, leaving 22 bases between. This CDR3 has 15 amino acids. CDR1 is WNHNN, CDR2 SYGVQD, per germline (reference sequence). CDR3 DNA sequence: TGCGCCATCCCTGGGCACCCCCTTGAGGGAGAGACCCAGTACTTC. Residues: CAIPGHPLEGETQYF.

CDR3 nucleotides: TGTGCCAGCAGCTTCGGGTTTAGCACAGATACGCAGTATTTT. Protein: CASSFGFSTDTQYF. The rearrangement uses TRBV7-9 and TRBJ2-3; the D is unclear. The CDR3 consists of 14 residues. Germline V lookup: CDR1 SEHNR, CDR2 FQNEAQ (reference sequence). Trimming took 3 bases from V and 0 from J, leaving 7 bases between them.